A selection of T cell receptor beta chains follows, all from one sample in a study of T cell changes during pregnancy in multiple sclerosis. Clones were sequenced by immunoSEQ multiplex PCR, and TCRdb holds only the in-frame ones, with some missing. The sample yields more than 80,000 clones, 92% seen once. Sequences were derived from peripheral blood, sampled after pregnancy. These receptors all come from a female donor with multiple sclerosis, enrolled in a pregnancy study. CDR3s include the opening cysteine and the closing phenylalanine or tryptophan. Fields, in order: clone size, V gene, J gene, CDR3 protein. Not every row has a clone size; where given, it reads once, few, many or a size class.

size: NA
V: TRBV7-2
J: TRBJ2-7
CDR3: CASSKGAYEQYF

size: NA
V: TRBV10-3
J: TRBJ2-7
CDR3: CAISESTVSSYEQYF

size: NA
V: TRBV30
J: TRBJ1-2
CDR3: CAWGDRRNYGYTF

size: NA
V: TRBV5-6
J: TRBJ1-1
CDR3: CASSSSGITGMGMNTEAFF

size: NA
V: TRBV30
J: TRBJ2-2
CDR3: CAWRFGAPTNTGELFF

size: NA
V: TRBV2
J: TRBJ2-3
CDR3: CASSLDSRDTQYF

size: NA
V: TRBV5-5
J: TRBJ1-1
CDR3: CASSVDWTVNTEAFF

size: NA
V: TRBV27
J: TRBJ1-6
CDR3: CASSLQNSPLHF

size: NA
V: TRBV30
J: TRBJ1-6
CDR3: CAWRDEGTGYSPLHF

size: once
V: TRBV19
J: TRBJ1-5
CDR3: CASSSTGKQPQHF

size: NA
V: TRBV9
J: TRBJ2-3
CDR3: CASSVEPGLGTDTQYF

size: NA
V: TRBV5-1
J: TRBJ1-1
CDR3: CASSFGENTEAFF

size: NA
V: TRBV30
J: TRBJ2-5
CDR3: CAWSVLETNHDQETQYF

size: NA
V: TRBV5-4
J: TRBJ2-3
CDR3: CASSWMGRRDTDTQYF

size: NA
V: TRBV10-3
J: TRBJ1-4
CDR3: CATTDSNEKLFF

size: NA
V: TRBV30
J: TRBJ1-2
CDR3: CAWSVSQDYGYTF

size: NA
V: TRBV7-3
J: TRBJ2-3
CDR3: CASSSRAGGKGTQYF

size: NA
V: TRBV5-1
J: TRBJ1-5
CDR3: CASSLEGGAIGNQPQHF

size: NA
V: TRBV11-3
J: TRBJ2-5
CDR3: CASSWDSQETQYF

size: NA
V: TRBV30
J: TRBJ2-4
CDR3: CAWSYAVSPGGAKNIQYF

size: NA
V: TRBV13
J: TRBJ2-7
CDR3: CASSHRLAGGPLDEQYF

size: NA
V: TRBV28
J: TRBJ2-6
CDR3: CASTPRGPTGANVLTF

size: NA
V: TRBV5-6
J: TRBJ1-6
CDR3: CASSGGQYNSPLHF

size: NA
V: TRBV9
J: TRBJ2-2
CDR3: CASRAPTGELFF

size: NA
V: TRBV19
J: TRBJ2-1
CDR3: CASSMGREGNEQFF

size: NA
V: TRBV7-8
J: TRBJ1-5
CDR3: CASSLSGGAGSNQPQHF

size: NA
V: TRBV2
J: TRBJ1-6
CDR3: CASSARQGYNSPLHF

size: NA
V: TRBV7-9
J: TRBJ2-3
CDR3: CASSSGTREGDTQYF

size: NA
V: TRBV2
J: TRBJ2-1
CDR3: CATGGAGVSYNEQFF

size: NA
V: TRBV5-1
J: TRBJ1-1
CDR3: CASSLGPAGATEAFF

size: NA
V: TRBV4-2
J: TRBJ2-1
CDR3: CASSQEALQAITSEQFF

size: NA
V: TRBV5-8
J: TRBJ1-6
CDR3: CASSVKTPRNNSPLHF

size: once
V: TRBV27
J: TRBJ2-7
CDR3: CASSFSTGPGLPEQYF

size: NA
V: TRBV30
J: TRBJ2-1
CDR3: CAWSTGGDEQFF

size: NA
V: TRBV11-3
J: TRBJ2-1
CDR3: CASSLSLAGGPNEQFF

size: NA
V: TRBV10-3
J: TRBJ1-1
CDR3: CAIRGDKNTEAFF

size: NA
V: TRBV30
J: TRBJ2-7
CDR3: CAWSPRGTGNSYEQYF

size: NA
V: TRBV30
J: TRBJ2-1
CDR3: CASSSGAYNEQFF

size: NA
V: TRBV30
J: TRBJ2-4
CDR3: CAWSPPGLERNIQYF

size: NA
V: TRBV4-2
J: TRBJ2-1
CDR3: CASSPQLLKSSYNEQFF

size: NA
V: TRBV19
J: TRBJ2-2
CDR3: CASTAPGHGELFF

size: few
V: TRBV30
J: TRBJ1-5
CDR3: CAWSGGTEGNQPQHF

size: NA
V: TRBV6-5
J: TRBJ1-1
CDR3: CASSSPGHTEAFF

size: once
V: TRBV10-3
J: TRBJ1-3
CDR3: CAISDSGNSGNTIYF

size: NA
V: TRBV10-2
J: TRBJ1-2
CDR3: CASSVGGWRGYTF

size: NA
V: TRBV27
J: TRBJ1-2
CDR3: CASRNGAYGYTF

size: NA
V: TRBV30
J: TRBJ1-2
CDR3: CAWRPPRGNYGYTF

size: NA
V: TRBV2
J: TRBJ1-1
CDR3: CASSRDMNTEAFF

size: NA
V: TRBV6-6
J: TRBJ1-2
CDR3: CASRPPANYGYTF

size: NA
V: TRBV4-1
J: TRBJ1-4
CDR3: CASSQRGDTILFF

size: NA
V: TRBV19
J: TRBJ2-7
CDR3: CASSRLLAGGEQYF

size: once
V: TRBV5-1
J: TRBJ2-5
CDR3: CASSRSVETQYF

size: few
V: TRBV30
J: TRBJ1-5
CDR3: CAWTGGGGNQPQHF

size: NA
V: TRBV4-1
J: TRBJ2-7
CDR3: CASSQYRGGEQYF

size: NA
V: TRBV6-1
J: TRBJ1-1
CDR3: CASSELVGGTEAFF

size: NA
V: TRBV11-2
J: TRBJ2-1
CDR3: CASSQTPGDVFNEQFF

size: NA
V: TRBV19
J: TRBJ1-2
CDR3: CASSIHRGGYTF

size: once
V: TRBV5-1
J: TRBJ2-2
CDR3: CASSLIPGTGELFF

size: NA
V: TRBV6-1
J: TRBJ2-1
CDR3: CASSAKSGSRNEQFF

size: NA
V: TRBV7-2
J: TRBJ1-6
CDR3: CASSPTWGGVYNSPLHF